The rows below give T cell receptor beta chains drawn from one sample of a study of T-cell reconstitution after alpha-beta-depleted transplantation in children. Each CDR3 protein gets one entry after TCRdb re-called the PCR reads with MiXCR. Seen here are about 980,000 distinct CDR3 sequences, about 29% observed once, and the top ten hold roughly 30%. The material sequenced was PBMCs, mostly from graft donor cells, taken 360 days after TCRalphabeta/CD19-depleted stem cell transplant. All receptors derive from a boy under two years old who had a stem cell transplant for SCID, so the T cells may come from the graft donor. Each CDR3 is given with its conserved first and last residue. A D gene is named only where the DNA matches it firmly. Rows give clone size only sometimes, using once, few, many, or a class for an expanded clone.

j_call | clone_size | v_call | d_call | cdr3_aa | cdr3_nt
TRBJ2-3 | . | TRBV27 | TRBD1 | CASSGRQGAKDTQYF | TGTGCCAGCAGTGGTAGGCAGGGGGCTAAAGATACGCAGTATTTT
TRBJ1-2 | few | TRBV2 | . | CASSEDRYGYTF | TGTGCCAGCAGTGAGGACCGCTATGGCTACACCTTC
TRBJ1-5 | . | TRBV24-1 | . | CATSLGDNQPQHF | TGTGCCACCAGTTTGGGTGACAATCAGCCCCAGCATTTT
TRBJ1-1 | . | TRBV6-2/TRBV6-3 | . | CASAVNTEAFF | TGTGCCAGCGCGGTGAACACTGAAGCTTTCTTT
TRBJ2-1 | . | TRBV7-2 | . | CASSLFPDFNEQFF | TGTGCCAGCAGCTTATTCCCGGACTTCAATGAGCAGTTCTTC
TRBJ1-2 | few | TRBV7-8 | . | CASSSLGPSPNYGYTF | TGTGCCAGCAGCTCCCTAGGACCGAGCCCTAACTATGGCTACACCTTC
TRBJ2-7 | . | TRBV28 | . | CASTLLDRSYEQYF | TGTGCCAGCACCCTACTGGATCGCTCCTACGAGCAGTACTTC
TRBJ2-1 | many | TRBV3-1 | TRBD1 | CASRRDRGRFNEQFF | TGTGCCAGCAGGAGGGACAGGGGGCGATTCAATGAGCAGTTCTTC
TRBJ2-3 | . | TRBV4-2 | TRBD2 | CASSQEASGGPRTQYF | TGTGCCAGCAGCCAAGAAGCTAGCGGGGGCCCCCGTACGCAGTATTTT
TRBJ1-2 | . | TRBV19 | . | CASSWAGALPNGYTF | TGTGCCAGTAGTTGGGCAGGGGCCCTTCCCAATGGCTACACCTTC
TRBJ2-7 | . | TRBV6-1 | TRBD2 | CASSGGLAHEQYF | TGTGCCAGCAGTGGCGGACTAGCCCACGAGCAGTACTTC
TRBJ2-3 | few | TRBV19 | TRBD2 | CASSAGLAEDTQYF | TGTGCCAGTAGTGCGGGACTAGCGGAGGATACGCAGTATTTT
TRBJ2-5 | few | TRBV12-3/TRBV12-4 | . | CASSFFGRGATQYF | TGTGCCAGCAGTTTTTTCGGCAGGGGGGCGACCCAGTACTTC
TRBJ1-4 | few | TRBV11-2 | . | CASSHGDTREKLFF | TGTGCCAGCAGCCACGGGGACACTCGGGAAAAACTGTTTTTT
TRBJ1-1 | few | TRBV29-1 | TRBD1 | CSVEGLGTGLDTEAFF | TGCAGCGTTGAAGGTCTTGGGACAGGGCTTGACACTGAAGCTTTCTTT
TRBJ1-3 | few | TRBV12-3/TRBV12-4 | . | CASSPAGGVQISANTIYF | TGTGCCAGCAGTCCGGCGGGAGGGGTCCAGATTTCGGCAAACACCATATATTTT
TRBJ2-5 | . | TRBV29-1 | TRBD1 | CSVLTGTETQYF | TGCAGCGTTCTGACAGGGACAGAGACCCAGTACTTC
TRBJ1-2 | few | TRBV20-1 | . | CSAGGGRSANYGYTF | TGCAGTGCTGGGGGGGGACGGTCCGCTAACTATGGCTACACCTTC
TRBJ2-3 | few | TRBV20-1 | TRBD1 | CSASWGTASYSTDTQYF | TGCAGTGCTTCTTGGGGGACAGCTAGTTATAGCACAGATACGCAGTATTTT
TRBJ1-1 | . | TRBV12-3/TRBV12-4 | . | CASSLDGRENTEAFF | TGTGCCAGCAGTTTAGATGGTAGAGAGAACACTGAAGCTTTCTTT
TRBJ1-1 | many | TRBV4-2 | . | CASSPGYGGNTEAFF | TGTGCCAGCAGCCCGGGTTATGGAGGGAACACTGAAGCTTTCTTT
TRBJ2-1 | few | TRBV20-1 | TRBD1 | CSARTGGSYNEQFF | TGCAGTGCTAGGACAGGGGGCTCCTACAATGAGCAGTTCTTC
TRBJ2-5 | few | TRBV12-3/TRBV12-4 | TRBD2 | CASLAEETQYF | TGTGCCAGCCTAGCGGAAGAGACCCAGTACTTC
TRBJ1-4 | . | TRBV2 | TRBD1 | CASSGGRGHEKLFF | TGTGCCAGCAGTGGTGGCAGGGGGCATGAAAAACTGTTTTTT
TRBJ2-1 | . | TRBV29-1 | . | CSVEVTRRPHEQFF | TGCAGCGTTGAAGTAACGAGACGGCCTCATGAGCAGTTCTTC
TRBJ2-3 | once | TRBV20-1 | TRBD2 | CSARRLAGIFTDTQYF | TGCAGTGCTCGACGACTAGCGGGGATATTCACAGATACGCAGTATTTT
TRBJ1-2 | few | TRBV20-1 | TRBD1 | CSARRGDRGWDGYTF | TGCAGTGCCCGCCGGGGGGACAGGGGGTGGGATGGCTACACCTTC